These T cell receptor beta chains were read from a single sample in a study of shared clonotypes between healthy human individuals. The method was immunoSEQ multiplex PCR; TCRdb's version includes in-frame clones alone and lacks a portion of them. This table has roughly 590,000 clones, roughly 96% appearing once. Sequenced: naive CD8+ T cells sorted from blood. These receptors all stem from a woman between 25 and 40 years old in good health. Each CDR3 is given without its conserved first and last residue.

TRBV25-1 | ASSERVDTEAF
TRBV27 | ASSSTLTSYSYEQY
TRBV6-6 | ASTSFWDNLSPLH
TRBV13 | ASSQDSQETQY
TRBV7-9 | ASSLGKGQGAFYEQY
TRBV6-5 | ASSYSRYTEAF
TRBV28 | ASSPAQVFTGELF
TRBV27 | ASSLYGRGTDTQY
TRBV5-4 | ASSQQDLPRSGELF
TRBV7-8 | ASTPGSETQY
TRBV28 | ASSFEGFYGYT
TRBV28 | ASSLGSGEEQY
TRBV7-9 | ASSLGGNAGRVDQL
TRBV10-3 | AISESGEAPGSYEQY
TRBV27 | ASNVGGSDQPQH
TRBV7-8 | ASSWSPGSNYGYT
TRBV27 | ASSFSASGDYGYT
TRBV27 | ASSLEGMNTEAF
TRBV27 | ASSFGTANTEAF
TRBV7-9 | ASRTDRLTEAF
TRBV27 | ASSFAGGEGEQY
TRBV5-6 | ASSLGVLSYNEQF
TRBV19 | ASSIFDGNQPQH
TRBV5-4 | ASSKDSGNTIY
TRBV19 | ASTISAYLTGGFYGYT
TRBV30 | AWSWGAGAADTQY
TRBV2 | ASHTGTVYNEQF
TRBV27 | ASSQFSPGSVLGMNTEAF
TRBV28 | ASRPPAAWVVTEAF
TRBV28 | ASSLRDRGSQPQH
TRBV28 | ASSGVYEQY
TRBV5-1 | ASSLAKHGGDYGYT
TRBV10-3 | AISELDRGTPYGYT
TRBV7-2 | ASSLWGLGGPGELF
TRBV5-5 | ASSSPPRTGYFEQY
TRBV13 | ASSSERDPPADTQY
TRBV5-4 | ASSLGTSGSYEQY
TRBV13 | ASSLASGLGQY
TRBV19 | ASSIVDRQEANQPQH